Given below is one T cell receptor beta chain in context. Its antigen remains unidentified. This entry is derived from a study of shared clonotypes between healthy human individuals. Study summary: The donors, two women and three men, were aged 18 to 49.

Within Nashville, Tennessee resided all donors, each a Caucasian adult. Naive CD4+ cells were CD45RA-selected; the remaining cells were memory. Notes on the study in general: When compared with the clonotypes that were shared by all four sorted-subset donors, the non-shared clonotypes turned out to have lower generation probabilities.

Per the germline V gene, CDR1 is SGHAT and CDR2 is FQNNGV. The CDR3 runs 15 residues. Between the trimmed V and J ends, which lost 1 base and 0 bases, there was a span of 9 bases. Some clones are missing from TCRdb's copy, which holds only in-frame ones; the method was immunoSEQ multiplex PCR. This table holds around 2,000,000 clones, approximately 95% found once. V usage is TRBV11-2 and J usage is TRBJ1-1, with unresolved D. The sequencing input was naive CD4+ T cells sorted from blood. Subset here: CD45RA+ positively selected. This TCR was sampled from a man younger than 35 in good health. CDR3 DNA sequence: TGTGCCAGCAGCTTAGCGGTACTCATGAACACTGAAGCTTTCTTT. Its protein is CASSLAVLMNTEAFF.